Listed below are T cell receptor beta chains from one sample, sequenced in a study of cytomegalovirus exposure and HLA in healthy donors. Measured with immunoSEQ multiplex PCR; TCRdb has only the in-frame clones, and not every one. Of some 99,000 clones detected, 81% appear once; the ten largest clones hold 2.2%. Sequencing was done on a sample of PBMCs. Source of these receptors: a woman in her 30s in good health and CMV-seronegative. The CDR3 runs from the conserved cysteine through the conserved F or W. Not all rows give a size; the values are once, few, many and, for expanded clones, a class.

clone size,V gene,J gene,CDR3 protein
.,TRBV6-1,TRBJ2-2,CASSLGLADTGELFF
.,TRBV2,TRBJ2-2,CASKIDRAAGELFF
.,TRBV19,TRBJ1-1,CASSSTANTEAFF
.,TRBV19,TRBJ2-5,CAGSRTGRETQYF
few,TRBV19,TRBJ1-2,CASSITQGSGYTF
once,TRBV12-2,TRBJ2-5,CASRLAAVERGSQETQYF
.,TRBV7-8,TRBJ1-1,CASSLGQATATEAFF
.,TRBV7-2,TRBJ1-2,CASSAAGESTFNYGYTF
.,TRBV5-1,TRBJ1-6,CASSLRPGGVSSSPLHF
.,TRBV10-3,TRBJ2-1,CAISESQGGRAGNEQFF
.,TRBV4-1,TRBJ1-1,CASSQEEGLMNTEAFF
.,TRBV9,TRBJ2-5,CASSGQQETQYF
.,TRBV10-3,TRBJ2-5,CAIMGEGETQYF
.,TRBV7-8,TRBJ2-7,CASSRSYEQYF
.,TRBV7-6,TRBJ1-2,CASSLTPNSYGYTF
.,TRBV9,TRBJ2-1,CASSVGGSNYNEQFF
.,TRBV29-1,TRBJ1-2,CSVATGGDYGYTF
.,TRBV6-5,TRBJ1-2,CASSNVARGGYTF
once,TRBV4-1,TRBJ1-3,CASSPRAGSSGNTIYF
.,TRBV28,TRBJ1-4,CASRREMANEKLFF
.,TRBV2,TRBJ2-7,CASSRRPGLAGASHEQYF
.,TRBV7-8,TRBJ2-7,CASSSSTGEQYF
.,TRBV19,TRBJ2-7,CASRGSGTGSYEQYF
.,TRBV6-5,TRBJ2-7,CASSYSGAHSSYEQYF
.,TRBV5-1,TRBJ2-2,CASSLVVDTGELFF
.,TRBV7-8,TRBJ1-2,CARGGGRVYNYGYTF
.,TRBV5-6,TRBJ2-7,CASSFGYEQYF
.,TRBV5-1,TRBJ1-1,CASSTRHGTQTEAFF
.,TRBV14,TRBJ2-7,CASSIKISHRGYEQYF
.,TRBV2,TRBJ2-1,CASIRLAGGNEQFF